The 27 T cell receptor beta chains below all came from one sample that was sequenced in a study of blood T cell repertoires in COVID-19. The protocol was immunoSEQ multiplex PCR, while the TCRdb copy is restricted to in-frame clones and leaves out a portion. This repertoire shows fewer than 80,000 clones, roughly 71% found once; its top ten account for approximately 28%. Sequenced input: peripheral blood. These receptors originate from a woman older than 75 with acute or convalescent COVID-19.

The chain carries TRBV6-5 and TRBJ2-5, with TRBD2 matching 11 bases. CDR1 and CDR2 from the germline V gene are MNHEY and SVGAGI. The CDR3 has 14 residues. With V trimmed by 9 bases and J by 4 bases, 7 bases remained unmatched. The CDR3 protein is CASSALAGVETQYF. Here the CDR3 DNA reads TGTGCCAGTTCAGCACTAGCGGGAGTAGAGACCCAGTACTTC.

The J gene is TRBJ1-2, the V gene TRBV18; a weak D match, TRBD1 (6 bases). The germline V gene encodes CDR1 KGHSH and CDR2 LQKENI. Trimming removed 6 bases at V and 1 base at J, with 21 bases between. The length of the CDR3 is 17 residues. The CDR3 DNA reads TGTGCCAGCTCGACCGGGACACGAGATCGCCTTAACTATGGCTACACCTTC. Encoded protein: CASSTGTRDRLNYGYTF.

This chain links TRBV9 with TRBJ2-7, with D unclear. The CDR3 length is 13 residues. CDR1 and CDR2 (germline): SGDLS, YYNGEE. V was pared by 0 bases and J by 2 bases, with 6 bases between. The CDR3 sequence: CASSVDQTYEQYF. In DNA form, the CDR3 reads TGTGCCAGCAGCGTAGATCAGACCTACGAGCAGTACTTC.

The CDR3 DNA reads as TGTGCCAGCGAAACGGGACAGGGTCACAATGAGCAGTTCTTC. It specifies CASETGQGHNEQFF. The chain recombines TRBV25-1 with TRBJ2-1, with 9 bases matching TRBD1. Germline trimming cut 8 bases from V and 5 bases from J; bases unmatched to any gene: 7. This CDR3 comprises 14 residues. The germline V gene has CDR1 MGHDK and CDR2 SYGVNS.

The V gene is TRBV7-2, the J gene TRBJ2-5; the match to TRBD2 covers 13 bases. With 0 bases clipped from V and 5 bases from J, the junction kept 9 bases outside the gene matches. The CDR3 is 18 amino acids. The germline CDR1 and CDR2 sequences are SGHTA and FQGNSA. The CDR3 DNA reads as TGTGCCAGCAGCTTAGCAGGACTAGCGGGAGAGGGAGTGGAGACCCAGTACTTC. Translation gives CASSLAGLAGEGVETQYF.

The CDR3 DNA sequence: TGTGCCAGTAGTCGGGCGGGAGGGGAGACCCAGTACTTC. Translating gives CASSRAGGETQYF. V and J are TRBV19 and TRBJ2-5, with 9 bases identical to TRBD2. The CDR3 extends over 13 amino acids. V shed 5 bases, J shed 5 bases, and the junction held 3 bases outside the gene matches. Germline V gives CDR1 LNHDA, CDR2 SQIVND (reference sequence).

The chain uses TRBV19 and TRBJ1-3, with D perhaps TRBD1 (5 bases). V was shortened by 5 bases and J by 0 bases, with 11 bases between the two germline ends. This CDR3 is built from 15 residues. Germline assignment: CDR1 LNHDA and CDR2 SQIVND (reference sequence). CDR3 residues: CASSWGSLSGNTIYF. In DNA form, the CDR3 reads TGTGCCAGTAGTTGGGGCAGCCTCTCTGGAAACACCATATATTTT.

The rearrangement uses TRBV28 and TRBJ2-1; 7 nucleotides agree with TRBD2. The CDR3 length is 13 residues. Germline values: CDR1 MDHEN, CDR2 SYDVKM. The V and J ends lost 6 bases and 8 bases, in that order; junction bases with no gene match: 7. CDR3 coding DNA: TGTGCCAGCAGGCGAGCGGGAAGGGATGAGCAGTTCTTC. Translated: CASRRAGRDEQFF.

The V call is TRBV11-2, the J call TRBJ2-1, with a weak D call TRBD1 (5 bases). CDR1 is SGHAT and CDR2 is FQNNGV in the germline V gene. Trimming removed 5 bases at V and 10 bases at J, with 18 bases between. This CDR3 has 14 residues. The CDR3 DNA follows: TGTGCCAGCAGCATTATCCGTCATGGGGCCGAGCAGTTCTTC. This gives the protein CASSIIRHGAEQFF. Full variable domain (remainder filled in from reference TRBV11-2 and TRBJ2-1): EAGVAQSPRYKIIEKRQSVAFWCNPISGHATLYWYQQILGQGPKLLIQFQNNGVVDDSQLPKDRFSAERLKGVDSTLKIQPAKLEDSAVYLCASSIIRHGAEQFFGPGTRLTVL.

This chain links TRBV5-6 with TRBJ1-1, with TRBD1 as a possible D gene (5 bases). Germline V gives CDR1 SGHDT, CDR2 YYEEEE. V lost 0 bases, J lost 3 bases, and 9 bases lay in between. The CDR3 is 14 amino acids. The CDR3 sequence is CASSLVGGDTEAFF. CDR3 coding DNA: TGTGCCAGCAGCTTGGTTGGGGGGGACACTGAAGCTTTCTTT.

This chain uses TRBV5-4 with TRBJ2-2; 12 nucleotides match TRBD2. The CDR3 extends over 16 amino acids. The germline V gene has CDR1 SGHNT and CDR2 YYREEE (reference sequence). V was clipped by 0 bases and J by 6 bases; unmatched bases: 3. DNA for the CDR3: TGTGCCAGCAGCTTGGGACTAGCGGGAGTCCCCGGGGAGCTGTTTTTT. Translated: CASSLGLAGVPGELFF.

The rearrangement uses TRBV7-2 and TRBJ2-7; 8 positions match TRBD2. Germline V gene lookup returns CDR1 SGHTA and CDR2 FQGNSA. The CDR3 consists of 14 residues. Losses at the gene ends were 6 bases for V and 2 bases for J; bases not matched to a gene: 6. CDR3: CASRVGSGAYEQYF. The CDR3 DNA is TGTGCCAGCAGGGTCGGTAGCGGGGCCTACGAGCAGTACTTC.

This chain joins TRBV29-1 and TRBJ2-1; maybe TRBD2 (5 bases). The CDR3 runs 12 residues. The germline V and J ends were trimmed by 3 bases and 7 bases, with 10 bases remaining between them. Germline lookup yields CDR1 SQVTM and CDR2 ANQGSEA. CDR3 amino acids: CSVDWSGNEQFF. CDR3 DNA sequence: TGCAGCGTTGATTGGAGCGGTAATGAGCAGTTCTTC.

The gene calls are TRBV9 and TRBJ2-7; 9 bases match TRBD1. This CDR3 is built from 15 residues. Germline V gene lookup returns CDR1 SGDLS and CDR2 YYNGEE. With V trimmed by 3 bases and J by 2 bases, 6 bases remained unmatched. CDR3 protein: CASSASGTGTYEQYF. The CDR3 DNA follows: TGTGCCAGCAGCGCCTCCGGGACAGGGACCTACGAGCAGTACTTC.

The chain uses TRBV5-6 and TRBJ1-1, with 9 positions matching TRBD1. CDR3 length: 15 residues. V gave up 4 bases and J gave up 5 bases; unmatched junction bases: 9. CDR1 SGHDT and CDR2 YYEEEE come from the germline V gene. The CDR3 sequence: CASSISGTGPTEAFF. The CDR3, as DNA: TGTGCCAGCAGCATCTCCGGGACAGGGCCAACTGAAGCTTTCTTT. The whole variable domain, filled in from reference TRBV5-6 and TRBJ1-1, reads DAGVTQSPTHLIKTRGQQVTLRCSPKSGHDTVSWYQQALGQGPQFIFQYYEEEERQRGNFPDRFSGHQFPNYSSELNVNALLLGDSALYLCASSISGTGPTEAFFGQGTRLTVV.

The chain carries TRBV6-6 and TRBJ2-7, with 9 nucleotides matching TRBD1. Per germline, CDR1 MNHNY and CDR2 SVGAGI (reference sequence). The trim removed 9 bases at V and 3 bases at J, leaving 15 bases unmatched. There are 16 residues in the CDR3. CDR3 DNA: TGTGCCAGTTCCCCGGGACAGGGAAACGGGTTCTACGAGCAGTACTTC. As protein: CASSPGQGNGFYEQYF.

The table lists this clone with a few counts. The chain joins TRBV7-9 to TRBJ2-2; TRBD2 aligns across 11 bases. From germline, CDR1 is SEHNR and CDR2 FQNEAQ (reference sequence). This CDR3 spans 18 amino acids. V lost 3 bases to trimming and J lost 4 bases; unmatched junction nucleotides: 10. Written as DNA, the CDR3 is TGTGCCAGCAGCTTGCCCCCTCGACTAGCGGGAACCACCGGGGAGCTGTTTTTT. Translating gives CASSLPPRLAGTTGELFF.

The gene calls are TRBV29-1 and TRBJ2-1, with 10 bases identical to TRBD2. V trimming: 3 bases; J trimming: 7 bases; junction bases outside the gene matches: 6. The CDR3 consists of 14 residues. The V gene's germline CDR1 is SQVTM and CDR2 ANQGSEA. The CDR3 sequence: CSVDLLAGWNEQFF. CDR3 DNA: TGCAGCGTTGACCTACTAGCGGGATGGAATGAGCAGTTCTTC.

The sample holds many counts of this clone. The rearrangement links TRBV28 to TRBJ1-5; 7 bases map to TRBD1. CDR3 length equals 19 residues. Germline V gene data show CDR1 as MDHEN and CDR2 as SYDVKM. The V and J ends lost 3 bases and 0 bases, in that order; junction bases with no gene match: 14. In nucleotides, the CDR3 is TGTGCCAGCAGTTTCTTTTCCAAACAGGGGTCTTATAGCAATCAGCCCCAGCATTTT. Its translation: CASSFFSKQGSYSNQPQHF.

The chain links TRBV7-8 to TRBJ2-5; D not resolved. The V end lost 1 base, the J end lost 4 bases, and 19 bases lay between the germline ends. Germline V gene lookup returns CDR1 SGHVS and CDR2 FQNEAQ. This CDR3 spans 17 amino acids. CDR3 loop: CASSLVSLSRFGETQYF. For the CDR3, the DNA is TGTGCCAGCAGCTTAGTGAGCCTTTCGAGATTCGGAGAGACCCAGTACTTC.

This clone was seen a handful of times. The chain joins TRBV4-3 to TRBJ1-4; D not resolved. Germline V gives CDR1 LGHNA, CDR2 YSLEER. This CDR3 is built from 12 residues. V shed 1 base and J shed 5 bases, with 2 bases lying between them. CDR3 sequence: CASSQVNEKLFF. CDR3 sequence (DNA): TGCGCCAGCAGCCAAGTAAATGAAAAACTGTTTTTT.

The chain carries TRBV7-2 and TRBJ2-5, with 7 positions matching TRBD1. The V and J ends lost 5 bases and 0 bases, in that order; junction bases with no gene match: 6. The length of the CDR3 is 15 residues. Germline CDR1 is SGHTA and CDR2 is FQGNSA. CDR3 region: CASSPGGHYQETQYF. In DNA, the CDR3 is TGTGCCAGCAGCCCAGGGGGACACTACCAAGAGACCCAGTACTTC.

The chain carries TRBV11-3 and TRBJ2-3; D unresolved. This CDR3 is built from 15 residues. Per the germline V gene, CDR1 is SGHNT and CDR2 is YENEEA. With 1 base removed from V and 3 bases from J, the gap between germline ends came to 11 bases. CDR3: CASSLVAPGTDTQYF. The DNA for the CDR3 is TGTGCCAGCAGCTTAGTTGCGCCCGGGACAGATACGCAGTATTTT.

Here the CDR3 reads CASSVSSGREETQYF. The CDR3 DNA reads TGTGCCAGCAGCGTCTCTAGCGGGAGGGAGGAGACCCAGTACTTC. The chain uses TRBV9 and TRBJ2-5, with TRBD2 matching 12 bases. Looked up from germline, CDR1 is SGDLS and CDR2 is YYNGEE. This CDR3 region has 15 residues. With V trimmed by 2 bases and J by 5 bases, 4 bases remained unmatched.

Only a few counts were recorded for this clone. The chain carries TRBV7-2 and TRBJ2-5, with a tentative D call TRBD2 (7 bases). V dropped 2 bases and J dropped 9 bases, with 13 bases sitting between them. In germline, CDR1 is SGHTA, CDR2 FQGNSA. The CDR3 extends over 13 amino acids. The CDR3 region has the DNA TGTGCCAGCAGCTTAAAGAGGGAGGGGGCCCAGTACTTC. Encoded protein: CASSLKREGAQYF.

The J gene is TRBJ1-1, the V gene TRBV5-6, with TRBD1 identical over 8 bases. The J segment lost 2 bases and the V segment lost 4 bases, leaving 4 bases of the junction unmatched. The length of the CDR3 is 14 residues. The germline gives CDR1 SGHDT, CDR2 YYEEEE. CDR3 residues: CASSQGAVNTEAFF. The CDR3 DNA follows: TGTGCCAGCAGCCAGGGGGCAGTTAACACTGAAGCTTTCTTT.

In nucleotides, the CDR3 is TGTGCCAGCACCACAGCTGCTGAGCAGTTCTTC. As protein: CASTTAAEQFF. The genes are TRBV6-5 and TRBJ2-1; D gene unclear. Trimming took off 7 bases at V and 9 bases at J, with 10 bases between the two ends. The CDR3 has 11 amino acids. Germline V lookup: CDR1 MNHEY, CDR2 SVGAGI.